One TCR beta chain is described in this entry. Only in-frame clones appear in the TCRdb table, and some are missing; sequencing was by immunoSEQ multiplex PCR. Seen here are roughly 320,000 clones, about 88% observed once, and the top ten hold over 1%. The V gene end was trimmed by 2 bases and the J gene end by 4 bases; junction bases not matched to a gene: 17. Germline loops: CDR1 MNHEY, CDR2 SVGEGT. This CDR3 has 20 residues. The sample belongs to a study of blood T cell repertoires in COVID-19. Sequencing input: peripheral blood. V is TRBV6-2 or TRBV6-3 and J is TRBJ2-1; 10 bases match TRBD2. The source is a man between 65 and 85 years old with acute or convalescent COVID-19. For the CDR3, the DNA is TGTGCCAGCAGTTACAACCCGAGTTATTGGACTAGCGGTGATTACAATGAGCAGTTCTTC. Encoded protein: CASSYNPSYWTSGDYNEQFF.